These T cell receptor beta chains were read from a single sample in a study of graft-versus-host responses after intestinal transplantation. Sequencing used immunoSEQ multiplex PCR; TCRdb keeps in-frame clones, though not all of them. The sample lists about 110,000 clones, 90% to 95% occurring once. What these receptors recognize is not known. The material sequenced was unstimulated CD8+ T cells sorted from spleen or lymph node cells, taken before transplant. The receptors derive from a human donor who was the organ donor for an intestinal transplant. Each CDR3 is given with its conserved first and last residue. Each record gives: V gene, J gene, clone size, D gene, CDR3 DNA, CDR3 protein. The D gene is left open where the match is weak. Only some rows state a clone size, as once, few, many or a class for expanded clones.

>TRBV11-2|TRBJ2-5|-|-
TGTGCCAGTACGGACAGCTTCCAAGAGACCCAGTACTTC
CASTDSFQETQYF
>TRBV11-2|TRBJ2-7|-|TRBD1
TGTGCCAGCAGCGTAGGACAGGGGAGCTACGAGCAGTACTTC
CASSVGQGSYEQYF
>TRBV7-2|TRBJ2-7|-|-
TGTGCCAGCAGCTTAGGACAGTACCCGTACGAGCAGTACTTC
CASSLGQYPYEQYF
>TRBV7-6|TRBJ2-2|-|TRBD2
TGTGCCAGCAGCTTACTAGCGGAAGACAACACCGGGGAGCTGTTTTTT
CASSLLAEDNTGELFF
>TRBV9|TRBJ1-2|-|-
TGTGCCAGCAGCGTAGGTTCCGGGAAAGGCTACACCTTC
CASSVGSGKGYTF
>TRBV29-1|TRBJ2-3|-|TRBD1
TGCAGCGTTGAAGAAGGGCCGTGGGGACAGTATACAGATACGCAGTATTTT
CSVEEGPWGQYTDTQYF
>TRBV7-8|TRBJ2-2|-|-
TGTGCCAGCAGCTTACCAGGGGTCGGGGAGCTGTTTTTT
CASSLPGVGELFF
>TRBV19|TRBJ2-7|-|-
TGTGCCAGTAGTATGTCCGTGCTAGGGTCCTACGAGCAGTACTTC
CASSMSVLGSYEQYF
>TRBV7-2|TRBJ2-3|-|TRBD1
TGTGCCAGCAGCTTCCACATAGAGCTGACAGGGTCCGCAGATACGCAGTATTTT
CASSFHIELTGSADTQYF
>TRBV5-4|TRBJ2-7|-|-
TGTGCCAGCAGCTTGGGTAACACGGAGCAGTACTTC
CASSLGNTEQYF
>TRBV29-1|TRBJ2-5|once|TRBD2
TGCAGCGTCGTCGGAGCGGGGGTGACTGAAGAGACCCAGTACTTC
CSVVGAGVTEETQYF
>TRBV7-2|TRBJ2-7|-|-
TGTGCCAGCAGCTTAGATCTAGTCAGGATCTACGAGCAGTACTTC
CASSLDLVRIYEQYF
>TRBV12-5|TRBJ2-2|-|-
TGTGCTAGTGGTTTGTTGGGGGAGGCGAACACCGGGGAGCTGTTTTTT
CASGLLGEANTGELFF
>TRBV9|TRBJ2-1|once|-
TGTGCCAGCAGCGTAGGGGGGACCCACGGGAATGAGCAGTTCTTC
CASSVGGTHGNEQFF
>TRBV19|TRBJ1-5|-|-
TGTGCCAGTAAAAAGGGACGTAGCAATCAGCCCCAGCATTTT
CASKKGRSNQPQHF
>TRBV19|TRBJ1-5|-|-
TGTGCCAGTAGTGAAGCGGGCAATCAGCCCCAGCATTTT
CASSEAGNQPQHF
>TRBV9|TRBJ2-7|-|-
TGTGCCAGCAGCGTAGAGGGATGGGACGAGCAGTACTTC
CASSVEGWDEQYF
>TRBV7-9|TRBJ1-3|-|-
TGTGCCAGCAGCTCGGGCACAAACTCTGGAAACACCATATATTTT
CASSSGTNSGNTIYF
>TRBV7-8|TRBJ1-2|-|-
TGTGCCAGCAGCCCTCAGGGAGGGGGTAACTATGGCTACACCTTC
CASSPQGGGNYGYTF
>TRBV10-3|TRBJ1-1|once|-
TGTGCCATCACCCCGGGGGTTTTGGGTTCGACTGAAGCTTTCTTT
CAITPGVLGSTEAFF
>TRBV5-1|TRBJ1-5|-|-
TGCGCCAGCAGCCCCCCGGACGGGAGGGGTCAGCCCCAGCATTTT
CASSPPDGRGQPQHF
>TRBV4-1|TRBJ1-1|-|-
TGCGCCAGCGCCTCCACGGTGGGGATCGGGGGCACTGAAGCTTTCTTT
CASASTVGIGGTEAFF
>TRBV28|TRBJ2-7|-|-
TGTGCCAGCAGTCGGGGTAGGGAGCAGTACTTC
CASSRGREQYF
>TRBV15|TRBJ1-2|once|TRBD1
TGTGCCACCAGCAGAGATCGGGACAGGGCCTATGGCTACACCTTC
CATSRDRDRAYGYTF
>TRBV13|TRBJ2-7|-|TRBD2
TGTGCCAGCAGCTTAGGGCTAGCGGGAAACACAATAATTTACGAGCAGTACTTC
CASSLGLAGNTIIYEQYF
>TRBV4-2|TRBJ2-7|-|TRBD2
TGTGCCAGCAGCCAAGATTTGGCGGGAGTGCCCGAGCAGTACTTC
CASSQDLAGVPEQYF
>TRBV19|TRBJ2-1|-|TRBD2
TGTGCCAGTAGTGTGGGACTAGCGGGACTCAATGAGCAGTTCTTC
CASSVGLAGLNEQFF
>TRBV9|TRBJ2-7|-|TRBD2
TGTGCCAGCAGCCCTGGACTAGCGGGAACCGAGCAGTACTTC
CASSPGLAGTEQYF
>TRBV29-1|TRBJ2-1|-|TRBD2
TGCAGCGTGTGGGCTAGCGGGAGAGCTGGCGAGTTCTTC
CSVWASGRAGEFF
>TRBV27|TRBJ1-1|-|-
TGTGCCAGCAGTTTGGCTTTGAACACTGAAGCTTTCTTT
CASSLALNTEAFF
>TRBV29-1|TRBJ2-3|-|TRBD2
TGCAGCGTCTGGGGGCTAGCGGGAGCCCCTAGGACAGATACGCAGTATTTT
CSVWGLAGAPRTDTQYF
>TRBV9|TRBJ2-5|once|-
TGTGCCAGCAGCGTAGGCGGAACCACTTATGGCCAAGAGACCCAGTACTTC
CASSVGGTTYGQETQYF
>TRBV19|TRBJ1-4|-|TRBD1
TGTGCCAGTAGTGTGAGACAGGGCCTAAATGAAAAACTGTTTTTT
CASSVRQGLNEKLFF
>TRBV6-6|TRBJ2-2|-|-
TGTGCCAGCAGTTACTCCTCACACGCCACCGGGGAGCTGTTTTTT
CASSYSSHATGELFF
>TRBV27|TRBJ1-1|-|-
TGTGCCAGCAGTTTGTCTGCAGGGCCGAACACTGAAGCTTTCTTT
CASSLSAGPNTEAFF
>TRBV2|TRBJ2-1|-|-
TGTGCCAGCAGTGTCGGAGGGGGGGGCAATGAGCAGTTCTTC
CASSVGGGGNEQFF
>TRBV2|TRBJ2-5|-|TRBD2
TGTGCCAGCAGTGACCGACTAGCGGGAAAAGAGACCCAGTACTTC
CASSDRLAGKETQYF
>TRBV7-2|TRBJ2-1|-|TRBD2
TGTGCCAGCAGCTCGGGACTAGCTGCCCGGAATGAGCAGTTCTTC
CASSSGLAARNEQFF
>TRBV4-1|TRBJ2-7|-|-
TGCGCCAGCAGCCAAGATAGGGAGTTATCCTACGAGCAGTACTTC
CASSQDRELSYEQYF
>TRBV29-1|TRBJ1-3|-|-
TGCAGCGTTGTGGCCTCTGGAAACACCATATATTTT
CSVVASGNTIYF
>TRBV7-9|TRBJ2-1|-|TRBD1
TGTGCCAGCAGCTTCGACAGGGCCAATGAGCAGTTCTTC
CASSFDRANEQFF